Each of the 11 T cell receptor beta chains below was sequenced from the same sample in a study of human thymus T cells. Using immunoSEQ multiplex PCR, the repertoire was profiled, and TCRdb retains in-frame clones only, with some absent. The repertoire includes about 60,000 clones, about 94% of them detected once, and almost 6% sits in the top ten. The sequencing input was blood. These receptors were obtained from a boy younger than two with a congenital heart defect but otherwise immunologically healthy.

The rearrangement links TRBV21-1 to TRBJ2-7; the table's D gene call, TRBD1, was not cross checked with the DNA. TRBV21-1 is a recognized pseudogene. CDR3 length equals 18 residues. The CDR3 DNA is TGTGCCAGCAGCAAAATGCCTTACAGGGAACGGCGATCCTACGAGCAGTACTTC. Its protein product is CASSKMPYRERRSYEQYF.

This sequence joins TRBV5-1 and TRBJ2-7; D is ambiguous. The CDR3 covers 15 residues. Trimming removed 4 bases at V and 3 bases at J, with 17 bases between. CDR1 and CDR2 from the germline V gene are SGHRS and YFSETQ. CDR3 in amino acids: CASSASVWGYYEQYF. DNA for the CDR3: TGCGCCAGCAGCGCGAGTGTCTGGGGATACTACGAGCAGTACTTC.

This rearrangement joins TRBV6-5 to TRBJ1-3; TRBD1 might be the D (5 bases). V was clipped by 4 bases and J by 3 bases, with 7 bases between them. The germline gives CDR1 MNHEY, CDR2 SVGAGI. There are 13 residues in the CDR3. The CDR3 sequence: CASSWRGGNTIYF. The CDR3, as DNA: TGTGCCAGCAGTTGGAGGGGTGGAAACACCATATATTTT.

This rearrangement joins TRBV19 to TRBJ1-5, with 10 bases matching TRBD1. The germline V gene has CDR1 LNHDA and CDR2 SQIVND (reference sequence). V shed 2 bases and J 5 bases; nucleotides not matched to a gene: 6. This CDR3 spans 16 amino acids. The CDR3, as DNA: TGTGCCAGTAGTATACTCCCCGGGACAGGGGATCAGCCCCAGCATTTT. It encodes CASSILPGTGDQPQHF.

The CDR3 nucleotides read TGTGCCAGCAGCCCCGACCTTGGGGGACAAGAGACCCAGTACTTC. It translates to CASSPDLGGQETQYF. The rearrangement links TRBV5-6 to TRBJ2-5; D may match TRBD1 or TRBD2 (5 bases each). Trimming left V 4 bases short and J 2 bases short, with 15 bases between. Germline CDR1 SGHDT, CDR2 YYEEEE. The CDR3 is 15 amino acids. Full variable domain (missing parts from reference TRBV5-6 and TRBJ2-5): DAGVTQSPTHLIKTRGQQVTLRCSPKSGHDTVSWYQQALGQGPQFIFQYYEEEERQRGNFPDRFSGHQFPNYSSELNVNALLLGDSALYLCASSPDLGGQETQYFGPGTRLLVL.

The genes are TRBV18 and TRBJ1-1; TRBD1 agrees at 7 bases. The germline V gene encodes CDR1 KGHSH and CDR2 LQKENI. V dropped 1 base and J dropped 2; count of bases not matched to a gene: 1. There are 14 residues in the CDR3. DNA of the CDR3: TGTGCCAGCTCACCACAGGGGGCTAACACTGAAGCTTTCTTT. Translated, it gives CASSPQGANTEAFF.

CDR3 DNA sequence: TGTGCCAGCAGTGAGCCCAGGGGGCGCGGGTGTCATGAGCAGTTCTTC. Its translation: CASSEPRGRGCHEQFF. J is TRBJ2-1 and V is TRBV6-4, with 8 bases aligning to TRBD1. The V and J ends lost 3 bases and 8 bases, in that order; junction bases with no gene match: 12. The CDR3 is 16 amino acids. Germline CDR1 is MRHNA and CDR2 is SNTAGT.

The chain carries TRBV7-4 and TRBJ2-7; D not resolved. The V gene lost 5 bases and the J gene lost 7 bases, with 15 bases spanning the gap. Germline lookup yields CDR1 SGHVT and CDR2 SQSDAQ. This CDR3 is 13 amino acids long. The CDR3 sequence is CASSLRLDLEQYF. In DNA, the CDR3 is TGTGCCAGCAGCCTAAGATTAGACCTTGAGCAGTACTTC. Full variable domain (outside the CDR3, taken from reference TRBV7-4 and TRBJ2-7): GAGVSQSPRYKVAKRGRDVALRCDSISGHVTLYWYRQTLGQGSEVLTYSQSDAQRDKSGRPSGRFSAERPERSVSTLKIQRTEQGDSAVYLCASSLRLDLEQYFGPGTRLTVT.

J is TRBJ2-3 and V is TRBV5-4, with D tentatively TRBD2 (6 bases). Between the trimmed V and J ends, which lost 4 bases and 2 bases, there was a span of 8 bases. Germline CDR1 reads SGHNT; CDR2 reads YYREEE (reference sequence). CDR3 length equals 13 residues. CDR3 protein: CASSGGITDTQYF. The CDR3 nucleotides read TGTGCCAGCAGCGGGGGGATCACAGATACGCAGTATTTT.

The chain employs TRBV11-3 and TRBJ1-1; 10 bases match TRBD1. The CDR3 length is 15 residues. V shed 4 bases, J shed 6 bases, and the junction held 8 bases outside the gene matches. The germline CDR1 and CDR2 sequences are SGHNT and YENEEA. The CDR3 sequence is CASSSRQGAGAEAFF. In DNA, the CDR3 is TGTGCCAGCAGCTCAAGACAGGGGGCCGGGGCTGAAGCTTTCTTT. The full variable domain, completed using reference TRBV11-3 and TRBJ1-1, is EAGVVQSPRYKIIEKKQPVAFWCNPISGHNTLYWYLQNLGQGPELLIRYENEEAVDDSQLPKDRFSAERLKGVDSTLKIQPAELGDSAVYLCASSSRQGAGAEAFFGQGTRLTVV.

The chain links TRBV27 to TRBJ2-7; 10 bases are a match to TRBD2. V lost 7 bases and J lost 2; bases outside the gene matches: 8. Germline CDR1 MNHEY, CDR2 SMNVEV (reference sequence). The length of the CDR3 is 15 residues. As DNA, the CDR3 is TGTGCCAGCACCCCTAGCGGGGGCCCAGCCTACGAGCAGTACTTC. Translation gives CASTPSGGPAYEQYF.